One and the same sample provided the 21 T cell receptor beta chains below, sequenced in a study of T cell responses to AZD1222 COVID-19 vaccine. Clones were read by immunoSEQ multiplex PCR, and TCRdb kept only the in-frame ones, dropping some. This sample carries roughly 120,000 clones, 87% of them seen once, and the ten largest clones take approximately 5.5%. The source material was peripheral blood, sampled on day 0 of AZD1222 vaccination. These receptors all come from an adult in good health.

The chain has TRBV29-1 and TRBJ2-2; 7 bases are a match to TRBD1. V lost 3 bases and J lost 1; bases outside the gene matches: 5. The CDR3 is 15 residues long. CDR1 SQVTM and CDR2 ANQGSEA come from the germline V gene. This CDR3 reads CSVDTGDGNTGELFF. CDR3 DNA: TGCAGCGTTGACACAGGGGATGGGAACACCGGGGAGCTGTTTTTT.

The rearrangement joins TRBV5-4 to TRBJ2-5; 11 bases map to TRBD1. This CDR3 has 14 amino acids. V dropped 3 bases and J dropped 5; count of bases not matched to a gene: 3. Germline assignment: CDR1 SGHNT and CDR2 YYREEE (reference sequence). In DNA form, the CDR3 reads TGTGCCAGCAGCTGGACAGGGGGCTGGGAGACCCAGTACTTC. Translating gives CASSWTGGWETQYF.

The rearrangement joins TRBV4-1 to TRBJ2-5, with a weak D call TRBD2 (6 bases). With 1 base removed from V and 2 bases from J, the gap between germline ends came to 8 bases. Per germline, CDR1 MGHRA and CDR2 YSYEKL. This CDR3 is 14 amino acids long. DNA of the CDR3: TGCGCCAGCAGCCAAGCGGGGGTACAAGAGACCCAGTACTTC. The encoded protein is CASSQAGVQETQYF.

This rearrangement joins TRBV3-1 (or the pseudogene TRBV3-2) to TRBJ2-7; TRBD2 matches 10 bases. J lost 5 bases, V lost 0 bases, and 1 base had no gene match. Germline V gene data show CDR1 as LGHDT and CDR2 as YNNKEL (reference sequence). The CDR3 is 14 amino acids. DNA for the CDR3: TGTGCCAGCAGCCAAGATACTAGCGGGGACGAGCAGTACTTC. Translation: CASSQDTSGDEQYF.

The chain combines TRBV3-1 (or the pseudogene TRBV3-2) with TRBJ1-1, with D unclear. The CDR3 is 13 amino acids. Germline CDR1 reads LGHDT; CDR2 reads YNNKEL (reference sequence). The ends were cut back, 2 bases at V and 6 bases at J, with 10 bases in the middle. In DNA, the CDR3 is TGTGCCAGCAGCCAAATCTCGGCGGCTGAAGCTTTCTTT. Translated: CASSQISAAEAFF.

The rearrangement links TRBV21-1 to TRBJ2-1. TRBV21-1 is a recognized pseudogene. The CDR3 has 15 amino acids. The CDR3 is CASSIWKQKHNEQFF. DNA for the CDR3: TGTGCCAGCAGCATTTGGAAGCAGAAACACAATGAGCAGTTCTTC.

The V gene is TRBV19, the J gene TRBJ2-1; TRBD2 matches at 12 bases. The CDR3 loop spans 18 amino acids. Germline V lookup: CDR1 LNHDA, CDR2 SQIVND (reference sequence). Trimming removed 3 bases from V and 5 bases from J; junction bases left unmatched: 11. The CDR3 coding sequence is TGTGCCAGTAGTATGAGGACTAGCGGGGCAGGGACGAACAATGAGCAGTTCTTC. Its translation: CASSMRTSGAGTNNEQFF. Complete variable domain (other parts from reference TRBV19 and TRBJ2-1): DGGITQSPKYLFRKEGQNVTLSCEQNLNHDAMYWYRQDPGQGLRLIYYSQIVNDFQKGDIAEGYSVSREKKESFPLTVTSAQKNPTAFYLCASSMRTSGAGTNNEQFFGPGTRLTVL.

This clone was found once. The V call is TRBV7-8, the J call TRBJ1-6, with D unclear. The CDR3 runs 14 residues. CDR1 is SGHVS and CDR2 is FQNEAQ in the germline V gene. V was trimmed by 1 base and J by 7 bases, leaving 8 bases between them. The CDR3 nucleotides are TGTGCCAGCAGCTTAGGGTTTAGGAATTCACCCCTCCACTTT. Translated, it gives CASSLGFRNSPLHF.

V usage is TRBV4-2 and J usage is TRBJ2-5; 7 bases agree with TRBD2. The CDR3 covers 20 residues. Germline loops: CDR1 LGHNA, CDR2 YNFKEQ. Trimming removed 0 bases from V and 5 bases from J; junction bases left unmatched: 21. The CDR3 loop reads CASSQDQTVHNGVGGETQYF. The CDR3 coding sequence is TGTGCCAGCAGCCAAGATCAGACAGTTCATAATGGGGTGGGAGGGGAGACCCAGTACTTC.

V is TRBV10-3 and J is TRBJ1-2; 7 bases are a match to TRBD1. CDR1 ENHRY and CDR2 SYGVKD come from the germline V gene. The ends lost 0 bases at V and 8 bases at J; junction bases unmatched: 6. This CDR3 is built from 14 residues. DNA for the CDR3: TGTGCCATCAGTGAGTCGGTACAGGGGAAGGGCTACACCTTC. This sequence encodes CAISESVQGKGYTF.

The count of this clone is one. The V and J genes are TRBV28 and TRBJ1-6, with TRBD1 as a possible D gene (5 bases). CDR1 is MDHEN, CDR2 SYDVKM, per germline. The length of the CDR3 is 12 residues. V was cut by 6 bases and J by 9 bases, with 9 bases left in between. The CDR3 DNA sequence: TGTGCCAGCAGACCGGGGGGTTCACCCCTCCACTTT. Translation: CASRPGGSPLHF.

The chain combines TRBV5-4 with TRBJ2-1; 9 bases are shared with TRBD2. Germline assignment: CDR1 SGHNT and CDR2 YYREEE (reference sequence). This CDR3 has 14 residues. V shed 4 bases, J shed 10 bases, and the junction held 9 bases outside the gene matches. CDR3 residues: CASSLPGLAAEQFF. In DNA form, the CDR3 reads TGTGCCAGCAGCCTTCCGGGACTAGCAGCCGAGCAGTTCTTC.

This clone occurred once. The chain combines TRBV6-2 or TRBV6-3 with TRBJ2-1; 7 bases line up with TRBD2. CDR3 length equals 15 residues. V shed 2 bases and J 1 base; nucleotides not matched to a gene: 2. Looked up from germline, CDR1 is MNHEY and CDR2 is SVGEGT. DNA for the CDR3: TGTGCCAGCAGTTACACAGCGGGATCCTACAATGAGCAGTTCTTC. Its translation is CASSYTAGSYNEQFF.

Remarks on this clone: Germline and junction disagree at one end, which may indicate a read error. The V and J genes are TRBV4-1 and TRBJ2-7, with D hard to call. Looked up from germline, CDR1 is MGHRA and CDR2 is YSYEKL. The CDR3 consists of 14 residues. This chain's CDR3 is CASSQEVRVYEQCF. Here the CDR3 DNA reads TGCGCCAGCAGCCAAGAGGTCCGGGTCTACGAGCAGTGCTTC.

The rearrangement joins TRBV30 to TRBJ1-5; the D gene is possibly TRBD1 (5 bases). Trimming took off 3 bases at V and 1 base at J, with 10 bases between the two ends. CDR1 and CDR2 (germline): GTSNPN, SVGIG (reference sequence). This CDR3 comprises 14 residues. The chain's CDR3 is CAWSVTGSNQPQHF. CDR3 nucleotides: TGTGCCTGGAGCGTCACAGGAAGCAATCAGCCCCAGCATTTT.

This clone was observed a few times. V gene TRBV10-2 combines with J gene TRBJ2-7, with TRBD1 as a possible D gene (6 bases). With 6 bases removed from V and 3 bases from J, the gap between germline ends came to 9 bases. This CDR3 is 12 amino acids long. Germline CDR1 reads WSHSY; CDR2 reads SAAADI. In nucleotides, the CDR3 is TGCGCCAGCAGGGGCAGGGGCTACGAGCAGTACTTC. Translated: CASRGRGYEQYF.

The chain is built from TRBV10-3 and TRBJ2-1; 12 nucleotides match TRBD1. The V gene's germline CDR1 is ENHRY and CDR2 SYGVKD. The V and J ends lost 4 bases and 5 bases, in that order; junction bases with no gene match: 9. The CDR3 loop spans 17 amino acids. The CDR3 bases are TGTGCCATCAGTGCTTCCCCGGGACAGGGGGCCCACAATGAGCAGTTCTTC. Protein sequence: CAISASPGQGAHNEQFF.

The chain links TRBV19 to TRBJ1-5; TRBD1 is a possible D gene (6 bases). Germline loops: CDR1 LNHDA, CDR2 SQIVND (reference sequence). Trimming pared 1 base from V and 5 bases from J, leaving 15 bases between. This CDR3 is built from 16 residues. The CDR3 loop reads CASSIGGGWGDQPQHF. In nucleotides, the CDR3 is TGTGCCAGTAGTATAGGAGGGGGATGGGGTGATCAGCCCCAGCATTTT.

This clone was detected a few times. The CDR3 DNA follows: TGCAGTGCTAGAGAGCTCTACGAGCAGTACTTC. The encoded protein is CSARELYEQYF. The rearrangement links TRBV20-1 to TRBJ2-7; D ambiguous. Per the germline V gene, CDR1 is DFQATT and CDR2 is SNEGSKA (reference sequence). The ends were cut back, 0 bases at V and 3 bases at J, with 3 bases in the middle. CDR3 length: 11 amino acids.

This chain links TRBV5-1 with TRBJ2-3, with D perhaps matching TRBD1 (6 bases). The CDR3 runs 14 residues. Trimming took off 3 bases at V and 0 bases at J, with 8 bases between the two ends. Germline assignment: CDR1 SGHRS and CDR2 YFSETQ. CDR3 DNA sequence: TGCGCCAGCAGCTGGGGGACAAGCACAGATACGCAGTATTTT. Translation gives CASSWGTSTDTQYF.

The V and J genes are TRBV7-2 and TRBJ2-7; 9 nucleotides match TRBD1. The CDR3 spans 18 residues. Germline trimming cut 0 bases from V and 0 bases from J; bases unmatched to any gene: 9. The germline V gene has CDR1 SGHTA and CDR2 FQGNSA. The CDR3 coding sequence is TGTGCCAGCAGCTTAGCTTGGGACAGGGAAAGACTCTCCTACGAGCAGTACTTC. Its protein is CASSLAWDRERLSYEQYF.